Listed here are 18 T cell receptor beta chains from one sample, sequenced in a study of blood T cell repertoires in COVID-19 (dated by TCRdb to 2019 to 2021). Preparation of the library involved the immunoSEQ multiplex PCR assay. This immuneACCESS table, as held by TCRdb, lists in-frame sequences with V and J called but not all clones. Of the missing ones, under half trace to an unresolved V gene in checked studies; the others have no known cause. Counted in this sample were approximately 70,000 clones; 87% of them appeared once. The biggest ten clones account for approximately 7% of the sample. The sample was peripheral blood. These receptors were obtained from a man over 45 with active COVID-19.

This rearrangement joins TRBV20-1 to TRBJ2-7; D call uncertain. Germline lookup yields CDR1 DFQATT and CDR2 SNEGSKA (reference sequence). Trimming stripped 3 bases from V and 6 bases from J, with 9 bases between. The CDR3 loop spans 11 amino acids. This chain's CDR3 is CSASGPAEQYF. For the CDR3, the DNA is TGCAGTGCTAGCGGTCCCGCCGAGCAGTACTTC.

The chain uses TRBV9 and TRBJ1-1; TRBD1 agrees at 10 bases. Germline V lookup: CDR1 SGDLS, CDR2 YYNGEE. Trimming at V came to 2 bases and at J to 6 bases, leaving 7 bases not matched to a gene. The CDR3 spans 15 residues. This chain's CDR3 is CASSVALGTGAEAFF. In nucleotides, the CDR3 is TGTGCCAGCAGCGTTGCCCTCGGGACAGGGGCTGAAGCTTTCTTT.

The CDR3 nucleotides are TGTGCCACCAGTTATACCAGACTGGGGGCGGTGGGGGAGCAGTACTTC. Protein sequence: CATSYTRLGAVGEQYF. This chain uses TRBV24-1 with TRBJ2-7, with D possibly matching TRBD1 (6 bases). Trimming shortened V by 6 bases and J by 7 bases, and 24 bases separated the two germline ends. CDR3 length: 16 amino acids. Germline V gives CDR1 KGHDR, CDR2 SFDVKD.

This chain links TRBV14 with TRBJ1-2; no clear D. Germline V gene lookup returns CDR1 SGHDN and CDR2 FVKESK. The CDR3 has 15 amino acids. V was trimmed by 4 bases and J by 4 bases, leaving 16 bases between them. CDR3 sequence: CASSRSRYSSYGYTF. DNA of the CDR3: TGTGCCAGCAGCCGAAGTAGGTACAGCTCCTATGGCTACACCTTC.

The rearrangement joins TRBV7-8 to TRBJ2-5; D is perhaps TRBD1 (5 bases). The CDR3 totals 14 residues. The germline V and J ends were trimmed by 1 base and 5 bases, with 11 bases remaining between them. Germline assignment: CDR1 SGHVS and CDR2 FQNEAQ. The DNA for the CDR3 is TGTGCCAGCAGCTTAGGGCCAGGGCCCGAGACCCAGTACTTC. This codes for CASSLGPGPETQYF. Filled out from reference TRBV7-8 and TRBJ2-5, the complete variable domain reads GAGVSQSPRYKVAKRGQDVALRCDPISGHVSLFWYQQALGQGPEFLTYFQNEAQLDKSGLPSDRFFAERPEGSVSTLKIQRTQQEDSAVYLCASSLGPGPETQYFGPGTRLLVL.

A note on this clone: The germline gene is not matched at one end of the junction; a read error may be the cause. As DNA, the CDR3 is TGCGCCAGCAACTTGGTGGGAGATCTCACCGGGGAGCTGTTTTTT. Its protein product is CASNLVGDLTGELFF. The rearrangement links TRBV5-1 to TRBJ2-2; tentatively, D is TRBD2 (5 bases). The CDR3 spans 15 residues. CDR1 and CDR2 from the germline V gene are SGHRS and YFSETQ.

Only a few counts were recorded for this clone. The CDR3: CASSFLQGKNIQYF. The DNA for the CDR3 is TGTGCCAGCAGTTTTCTACAGGGGAAAAACATTCAGTACTTC. The chain recombines TRBV28 with TRBJ2-4, with 7 bases lining up with TRBD1. The germline CDR1 and CDR2 sequences are MDHEN and SYDVKM. CDR3 length equals 14 residues. The trim removed 3 bases at V and 4 bases at J, leaving 3 bases unmatched.

The rearrangement links TRBV6-5 to TRBJ1-2; 7 positions match TRBD1. Trimming removed 6 bases from V and 0 bases from J; junction bases left unmatched: 4. The CDR3 totals 14 residues. Per the germline V gene, CDR1 is MNHEY and CDR2 is SVGAGI. CDR3 DNA: TGTGCCAGCAGAAACAGGGGATCTAACTATGGCTACACCTTC. Amino acids: CASRNRGSNYGYTF.

This clone has a handful of counts. The V gene is TRBV4-1, the J gene TRBJ2-1; TRBD1 aligns across 10 bases. In germline, CDR1 is MGHRA, CDR2 YSYEKL. V lost 3 bases, J lost 12 bases, and 8 bases stayed unmatched. The length of the CDR3 is 14 residues. CDR3 in amino acids: CASSHPRQGAGQFF. CDR3 DNA: TGCGCCAGCAGCCACCCCCGACAGGGGGCCGGGCAGTTCTTC.

The V call is TRBV7-9, the J call TRBJ1-1; a weak D match, TRBD1 (6 bases). With 7 bases removed from V and 4 bases from J, the gap between germline ends came to 25 bases. The CDR3 has 17 amino acids. Germline values: CDR1 SEHNR, CDR2 FQNEAQ (reference sequence). CDR3 nucleotide sequence: TGTGCCAGCACTCAAGGGACATGGGCCAACTTTGGCACTGAAGCTTTCTTT. Protein: CASTQGTWANFGTEAFF.

The chain recombines TRBV29-1 with TRBJ2-1; 11 bases fit TRBD2. V lost 7 bases to trimming and J lost 7 bases; unmatched junction nucleotides: 12. Per the germline V gene, CDR1 is SQVTM and CDR2 is ANQGSEA. CDR3 length: 15 amino acids. CDR3 nucleotides: TGCAGCGGGGGACCGACTAGCGGGGTTTATAATGAGCAGTTCTTC. Translated: CSGGPTSGVYNEQFF.

The chain has TRBV5-6 and TRBJ1-2; no reliable D call. The germline V gene encodes CDR1 SGHDT and CDR2 YYEEEE. This CDR3 is 14 amino acids long. Trimming left V 0 bases short and J 5 bases short, with 11 bases between. The CDR3 DNA reads TGTGCCAGCAGCTTGGTTGGCAGGAATTATGGCTACACCTTC. Its protein is CASSLVGRNYGYTF.

This rearrangement joins TRBV19 to TRBJ1-2; D ambiguous. The CDR3 is 13 residues long. CDR1 and CDR2 from the germline V gene are LNHDA and SQIVND (reference sequence). V lost 4 bases, J lost 4 bases, and 10 bases lay in between. CDR3 sequence (DNA): TGTGCCAGTAGTACAGAATTTCTCTATGGCTACACCTTC. This translates into CASSTEFLYGYTF.

The V gene is TRBV6-2 or TRBV6-3, the J gene TRBJ2-3, with D perhaps matching TRBD1 (6 bases). Germline V lookup: CDR1 MNHEY, CDR2 SVGEGT. Trimming took off 4 bases at V and 6 bases at J, with 14 bases between the two ends. There are 14 residues in the CDR3. The CDR3 is CASSSNRAWDTQYF. The CDR3 bases are TGTGCCAGCAGTTCTAACAGGGCTTGGGATACGCAGTATTTT.

The chain is built from TRBV9 and TRBJ1-1; TRBD1 agrees at 7 bases. V trimming: 7 bases; J trimming: 4 bases; junction bases outside the gene matches: 13. This CDR3 is 15 amino acids long. The germline gives CDR1 SGDLS, CDR2 YYNGEE. The CDR3 is CASSSAMRGPTEAFF. For the CDR3, the DNA is TGTGCCAGCTCATCCGCAATGAGGGGGCCCACTGAAGCTTTCTTT.

The genes are TRBV28 and TRBJ2-5; a possible D gene is TRBD2 (5 bases). This CDR3 is built from 15 residues. Germline-derived CDR1 and CDR2 are MDHEN and SYDVKM. V was shortened by 5 bases and J by 1 base, with 14 bases between the two germline ends. In DNA, the CDR3 is TGTGCCAGCAGTCTACCCATAGCGTCCCAAGAGACCCAGTACTTC. Its protein product is CASSLPIASQETQYF.

This chain uses TRBV7-7 with TRBJ2-5, with 14 bases aligning to TRBD2. This CDR3 has 16 amino acids. The V gene end was trimmed by 5 bases and the J gene end by 5 bases; junction bases not matched to a gene: 7. Germline values: CDR1 SSHAT, CDR2 FNYEAQ (reference sequence). CDR3 nucleotide sequence: TGTGCCAGCAGCACCGGGACTAGCGGGAGCCGGGAGACCCAGTACTTC. Translating it yields CASSTGTSGSRETQYF. Based on the CDR3 plus reference TRBV7-7 and TRBJ2-5, the full variable domain is GAGVSQSPRYKVTKRGQDVTLRCDPISSHATLYWYQQALGQGPEFLTYFNYEAQPDKSGLPSDRFSAERPEGSISTLTIQRTEQRDSAMYRCASSTGTSGSRETQYFGPGTRLLVL.

This chain connects TRBV27 to TRBJ2-1; 7 nucleotides agree with TRBD2. This CDR3 comprises 14 residues. The V gene end was trimmed by 8 bases and the J gene end by 7 bases; junction bases not matched to a gene: 11. Germline V gene lookup returns CDR1 MNHEY and CDR2 SMNVEV (reference sequence). CDR3 region: CASAPSSGANEQFF. For the CDR3, the DNA is TGTGCCAGCGCCCCCTCCAGCGGGGCTAATGAGCAGTTCTTC.